Following are 22 T cell receptor beta chains from one sample sequenced in a study of CD8 T cells in Susac syndrome (dated by TCRdb to about 2019). Library method: the immunoSEQ multiplex PCR assay. RNA was extracted using the RNeasy kit, and about 0.5 to 1 ug of the RNA was reverse transcribed with random hexamers. The raw public reads went through TCRdb reprocessing: fastp at Q25, MiXCR clone calling, in-frame beta chains kept. CDR3 protein duplicates are merged, each entry listing the most common genes and DNA. Counted in this sample were about 80,000 distinct CDR3 sequences; roughly 96% of them appeared once. About 0.41% of the sample lies in the top ten. Sequencing input: CD8+ T cells from PBMCs. These TCRs come from a human donor with Susac syndrome.

This clonotype was seen more than once but under ten times. The chain links TRBV9 to TRBJ2-5; D might be TRBD1 (5 bases). The CDR3 sequence is 13 residues long. The germline V and J ends were trimmed by 0 bases and 3 bases, with 6 bases remaining between them. Per the germline V gene, CDR1 is SGDLS and CDR2 is YYNGEE. The CDR3 DNA reads TGTGCCAGCAGCGTAGGGGGCGAAGAGACCCAGTACTTC. Translated, it gives CASSVGGEETQYF.

The chain employs TRBV18 and TRBJ2-3; D is unresolved. The CDR3 spans 15 residues. V lost 1 base and J 1 base, leaving 9 bases between the germline ends. Germline V gene lookup returns CDR1 KGHSH and CDR2 LQKENI. CDR3 residues: CASSPRFYGTDTQYF. CDR3 DNA: TGTGCCAGCTCACCACGGTTTTACGGCACAGATACGCAGTATTTT.

DNA of the CDR3: TGCAGCGTTGAAGCGGGCAGGGGGCACGGCTACACCTTC. Protein sequence: CSVEAGRGHGYTF. The chain has TRBV29-1 and TRBJ1-2; 8 nucleotides match TRBD1. Germline CDR1 and CDR2: SQVTM and ANQGSEA. The CDR3 is 13 amino acids. V shed 1 base, J shed 8 bases, and the junction held 6 bases outside the gene matches.

For the CDR3, the DNA is TGTGCCTACCCCCGTGATGGGGGTGAGCAGTTCTTC. Translated: CAYPRDGGEQFF. The V call is TRBV30, the J call TRBJ2-1, with D perhaps TRBD1 or TRBD2 (5 bases each). The CDR3 has 12 amino acids. Trimming shortened V by 7 bases and J by 9 bases, and 16 bases separated the two germline ends. The germline CDR1 and CDR2 sequences are GTSNPN and SVGIG (reference sequence).

The genes are TRBV20-1 and TRBJ2-5; 7 nucleotides agree with TRBD1. This CDR3 contains 15 residues. Germline V gene lookup returns CDR1 DFQATT and CDR2 SNEGSKA (reference sequence). The J segment lost 0 bases and the V segment lost 3 bases, leaving 7 bases of the junction unmatched. CDR3 sequence (DNA): TGCAGTGCTAGGGACGACAGGGAATACCAAGAGACCCAGTACTTC. It codes for CSARDDREYQETQYF.

The chain joins TRBV11-2 to TRBJ2-1; D gene unclear. The CDR3 covers 17 residues. Germline V CDR1 and CDR2: SGHAT, FQNNGV. Between the trimmed V and J ends, which lost 1 base and 2 bases, there was a span of 15 bases. The CDR3 reads CASSLVGFREPYNEQFF. The CDR3 nucleotides read TGTGCCAGCAGCTTAGTAGGTTTTAGGGAACCCTACAATGAGCAGTTCTTC.

The chain carries TRBV27 and TRBJ2-7; D possibly corresponds to TRBD2 (5 bases). The V and J ends lost 7 bases and 7 bases respectively, with 17 bases between them. This CDR3 has 13 amino acids. Germline CDR1 is MNHEY and CDR2 is SMNVEV (reference sequence). The CDR3 bases are TGTGCCAGCACCGAGGGTTGGGGTCGGGAGCAGTACTTC. Its protein product is CASTEGWGREQYF.

This clonotype was observed a single time. The J gene is TRBJ2-1, the V gene TRBV9; 8 bases align to TRBD2. The J segment lost 4 bases and the V segment lost 0 bases, leaving 6 bases of the junction unmatched. Germline V lookup: CDR1 SGDLS, CDR2 YYNGEE. CDR3 length equals 16 residues. The CDR3 DNA sequence: TGTGCCAGCAGCGTAGTGAGCGGGAGCGGTTACAATGAGCAGTTCTTC. Residues: CASSVVSGSGYNEQFF.

The V and J genes are TRBV29-1 and TRBJ2-2; D perhaps matches TRBD2 (6 bases). Trimming took 7 bases from V and 2 from J, leaving 11 bases between them. The CDR3 spans 13 residues. Germline CDR1 reads SQVTM; CDR2 reads ANQGSEA. Here the CDR3 reads CSARDFNTGELFF. In DNA form, the CDR3 reads TGCAGCGCCCGGGACTTCAACACCGGGGAGCTGTTTTTT.

The chain combines TRBV5-6 with TRBJ2-7, with 7 bases fitting TRBD1. Germline CDR1 reads SGHDT; CDR2 reads YYEEEE. This CDR3 spans 15 amino acids. After removal of 8 bases from V and 2 bases from J, the junction contained 13 bases not matched to a gene. The CDR3 here is CASRRRDRSTYEQYV. The CDR3, as DNA: TGTGCCAGTCGTCGCCGGGACAGATCAACCTACGAGCAGTACGTC.

V is TRBV2 and J is TRBJ2-3; a weak D match, TRBD2 (6 bases). This CDR3 spans 12 amino acids. Germline V gives CDR1 SNHLY, CDR2 FYNNEI. Deletions cut 6 bases from V and 4 bases from J, with 8 bases between. The CDR3 DNA follows: TGTGCCAGCAGCGGGGACTCAGATACGCAGTATTTT. It translates to CASSGDSDTQYF.

The table lists this clonotype with a count of one. The chain couples TRBV6-6 to TRBJ2-7, with D possibly matching TRBD2 (6 bases). This CDR3 comprises 14 residues. Germline V gene sequence: CDR1 MNHNY, CDR2 SVGAGI (reference sequence). The V end lost 0 bases, the J end lost 4 bases, and 10 bases lay between the germline ends. DNA for the CDR3: TGTGCCAGCAGTTACTCTGGGAGGATTTACGAGCAGTACGTC. Translated: CASSYSGRIYEQYV.

The chain uses TRBV24-1 and TRBJ2-3, with D maybe TRBD1 (7 bases). V gave up 4 bases and J gave up 4 bases, with 17 bases separating them. This CDR3 has 16 amino acids. Germline lookup yields CDR1 KGHDR and CDR2 SFDVKD. CDR3 region: CATSESTGTSADTQYF. Here the CDR3 DNA reads TGTGCCACCAGTGAGTCGACAGGGACTTCGGCAGATACGCAGTATTTT.

The chain combines TRBV7-9 with TRBJ2-3, with D perhaps matching TRBD1 or TRBD2 (5 bases each). Germline-derived CDR1 and CDR2 are SEHNR and FQNEAQ (reference sequence). The CDR3 covers 11 residues. The V gene lost 4 bases and the J gene lost 6 bases, with 5 bases spanning the gap. The CDR3 nucleotides are TGTGCCAGCAGCTGGGGGGATACGCAGTATTTT. Its translation is CASSWGDTQYF.

The gene calls are TRBV28 and TRBJ1-1, with 8 nucleotides matching TRBD1. This CDR3 is built from 14 residues. CDR1 and CDR2 from the germline V gene are MDHEN and SYDVKM. Trimming at V came to 6 bases and at J to 0 bases, leaving 3 bases not matched to a gene. The CDR3 DNA reads as TGTGCCAGCAGGACAGGGGACCTGAACACTGAAGCTTTCTTT. As protein: CASRTGDLNTEAFF.

This clonotype was seen once. The CDR3 reads CASSLPLNEQFF. DNA of the CDR3: TGTGCCAGCAGTTTGCCCCTCAATGAGCAGTTCTTC. The V gene is TRBV12-3 or TRBV12-4, the J gene TRBJ2-1, with D unclear. Trimming pared 3 bases from V and 6 bases from J, leaving 6 bases between. This CDR3 spans 12 amino acids.

The rearrangement links TRBV11-1 to TRBJ2-1, with D perhaps matching TRBD2 (5 bases). V was pared by 5 bases and J by 2 bases, with 13 bases between. Germline-derived CDR1 and CDR2 are SGHAT and FQDESV (reference sequence). The CDR3 contains 15 residues. The CDR3 reads CASSPRRRAYNEQFF. The DNA for the CDR3 is TGTGCCAGCAGCCCCCGTCGGCGGGCCTACAATGAGCAGTTCTTC. The whole variable domain, remainder taken from reference TRBV11-1 and TRBJ2-1, is EAEVAQSPRYKITEKSQAVAFWCDPISGHATLYWYRQILGQGPELLVQFQDESVVDDSQLPKDRFSAERLKGVDSTLKIQPAELGDSAMYLCASSPRRRAYNEQFFGPGTRLTVL.

The chain joins TRBV20-1 to TRBJ2-1, with 13 nucleotides matching TRBD2. The J segment lost 7 bases and the V segment lost 4 bases, leaving 10 bases of the junction unmatched. CDR1 is DFQATT, CDR2 SNEGSKA, per germline (reference sequence). The CDR3 totals 16 residues. The CDR3 nucleotides read TGCAGTGCTACCTCAAGACTAGCGGGGGGCTTGAATGAGCAGTTCTTC. Its translation: CSATSRLAGGLNEQFF.

The chain uses TRBV18 and TRBJ2-5; possibly TRBD1 for D (5 bases). V was clipped by 3 bases and J by 0 bases, with 5 bases between them. Germline V CDR1 and CDR2: KGHSH, LQKENI. CDR3 size: 13 residues. The CDR3 sequence is CASSPDNQETQYF. The CDR3 region has the DNA TGTGCCAGCTCACCGGACAACCAAGAGACCCAGTACTTC. Complete variable domain (other parts from reference TRBV18 and TRBJ2-5): NAGVMQNPRHLVRRRGQEARLRCSPMKGHSHVYWYRQLPEEGLKFMVYLQKENIIDESGMPKERFSAEFPKEGPSILRIQQVVRGDSAAYFCASSPDNQETQYFGPGTRLLVL.

This chain links TRBV15 with TRBJ2-1; D could derive from TRBD1 or TRBD2 (5 bases each). V was trimmed by 2 bases and J by 8 bases, leaving 10 bases between them. This CDR3 region has 13 residues. CDR1 and CDR2 (germline): LNHNV, YYDKDF (reference sequence). In nucleotides, the CDR3 is TGTGCCACCAGCAGATCCGTGGGGGATGAGCAGTTCTTC. Protein product: CATSRSVGDEQFF.

The chain employs TRBV20-1 and TRBJ2-2; the D is unclear. Trimming shortened V by 1 base and J by 3 bases, and 9 bases separated the two germline ends. Germline V gene sequence: CDR1 DFQATT, CDR2 SNEGSKA (reference sequence). This CDR3 has 14 residues. The CDR3 DNA sequence: TGCAGTGCTAGAGGCAGCGATTACACCGGGGAGCTGTTTTTT. It translates to CSARGSDYTGELFF.

This clonotype appeared a single time. The chain uses TRBV9 and TRBJ2-3; D not resolved. The germline V gene has CDR1 SGDLS and CDR2 YYNGEE. The V and J ends lost 0 bases and 3 bases respectively, with 2 bases between them. This CDR3 contains 12 residues. The CDR3 DNA follows: TGTGCCAGCAGCGTAGCAACAGATACGCAGTATTTT. The encoded protein is CASSVATDTQYF.